This T cell receptor beta chain was documented in a study of T cell changes during pregnancy in multiple sclerosis. TCRdb's table, derived via immunoSEQ multiplex PCR, lists solely in-frame clones and lacks some. The data hold 75,000 to 100,000 clones, with around 90% observed a single time. Germline-derived CDR1 and CDR2 are SGHDT and YYEEEE. Unmatched junction bases numbered 11, after V lost 1 base and J lost 6 bases. The CDR3 is made up of 17 amino acids. This sequence was found in a female donor in good health, enrolled as a control in a pregnancy study. Specimen: peripheral blood, collected after pregnancy. V and J are TRBV5-6 and TRBJ2-1; 9 nucleotides match TRBD2. CDR3 sequence: CASSLRVDAGGPNEQFF. The CDR3 region has the DNA TGTGCCAGCAGCTTGAGGGTGGATGCGGGAGGGCCCAATGAGCAGTTCTTC.